The clone carrying this T cell receptor beta chain was seen only once. There are 13 residues in the CDR3. In germline, CDR1 is KGHSH, CDR2 LQKENI. V lost 3 bases and J 1 base, leaving 6 bases between the germline ends. Sequenced by immunoSEQ multiplex PCR; TCRdb stores in-frame clones only, minus some. Of tens of thousands of clones in the sample, over 70% are singletons; the top ten hold around 5%. These data originate in a study of blood T cell repertoires in COVID-19. Study-level information: The United States, Italy and Spain supplied acute and convalescent COVID-19 samples.

This chain joins TRBV18 and TRBJ1-1; no clear D. Sequencing was performed on peripheral blood. This TCR was recovered from a man aged 50-60 years with active COVID-19. CDR3 protein: CASSPEQNTEAFF. The DNA of the CDR3 is TGTGCCAGCTCACCTGAACAGAACACTGAAGCTTTCTTT.